This record looks at one T cell receptor beta chain sequence and its context. This CDR3 spans 14 amino acids. V lost 5 bases to trimming and J lost 5 bases, with 14 bases between them. Germline CDR1 reads SEHNR; CDR2 reads FQNEAQ (reference sequence). The sample belongs to a study of blood T cell repertoires in COVID-19. Study context: Sites in the United States, Italy and Spain provided acute and convalescent COVID-19 samples. Sources were T cells, B-cell-depleted T cells, or PBMCs; the material itself was cDNA or gDNA.

Clones were sequenced by immunoSEQ multiplex PCR, and TCRdb holds only the in-frame ones, with some missing. The sample lists 25,000 to 30,000 clones, roughly nine tenths occurring once. Sequences were obtained from peripheral blood. The chain couples TRBV7-9 to TRBJ2-3; D might be TRBD2 (5 bases). This receptor was obtained from a man aged 70-80 years with active COVID-19. CDR3 amino acids: CASSHRGIVDTQYF. DNA for the CDR3: TGTGCCAGCAGCCACCGGGGAATAGTAGATACGCAGTATTTT.